This T cell receptor beta chain appears in the sequencing data of a study of T cells after somatic rescue of genetic block. This clone was counted a single time. Trimming removed 8 bases from V and 7 bases from J; junction bases left unmatched: 5. This CDR3 comprises 14 residues. The germline CDR1 and CDR2 sequences are MNHEY and SVGAGI. Some clones are missing from TCRdb's copy, which holds only in-frame ones; the method was immunoSEQ multiplex PCR. Counted here are about 10,000 clones, 74% occurring once; the ten biggest clones make up under 25%. The gene calls are TRBV6-5 and TRBJ2-2, with 12 bases identical to TRBD2. This receptor was identified in a boy aged 10-17 years. Sequencing was done on a sample of peripheral blood mononuclear cells (PBMCs). CDR3 nucleotides: TGTGCCAGCTTTCTAGCGGGGGGGAGCGGGGAGCTGTTTTTT. Amino acid sequence: CASFLAGGSGELFF.